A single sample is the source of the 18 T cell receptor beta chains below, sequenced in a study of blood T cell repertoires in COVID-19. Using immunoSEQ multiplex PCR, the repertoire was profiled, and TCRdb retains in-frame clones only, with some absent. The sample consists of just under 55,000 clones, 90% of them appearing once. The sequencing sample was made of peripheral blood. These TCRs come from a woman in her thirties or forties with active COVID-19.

The CDR3 region is CASSVSGVSYGYTF. The CDR3 DNA is TGTGCCAGCAGCGTCTCCGGAGTTAGTTATGGCTACACCTTC. The chain couples TRBV9 to TRBJ1-2; no firm D call. CDR1 and CDR2 from the germline V gene are SGDLS and YYNGEE. V was shortened by 2 bases and J by 5 bases, with 13 bases between the two germline ends. This CDR3 is built from 14 residues.

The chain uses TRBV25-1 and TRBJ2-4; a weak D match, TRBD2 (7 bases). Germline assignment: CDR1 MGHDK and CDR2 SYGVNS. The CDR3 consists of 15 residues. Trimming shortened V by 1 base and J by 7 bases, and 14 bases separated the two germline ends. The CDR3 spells CASSELGGAENIQYF. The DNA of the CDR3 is TGTGCCAGCAGTGAATTAGGGGGGGCCGAGAACATTCAGTACTTC.

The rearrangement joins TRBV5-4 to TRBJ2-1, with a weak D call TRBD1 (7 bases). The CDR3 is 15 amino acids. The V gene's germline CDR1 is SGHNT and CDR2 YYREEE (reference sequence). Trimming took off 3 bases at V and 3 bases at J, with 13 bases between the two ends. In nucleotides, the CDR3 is TGTGCCAGCAGCTCCAGACAGGGACTCTACAATGAGCAGTTCTTC. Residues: CASSSRQGLYNEQFF.

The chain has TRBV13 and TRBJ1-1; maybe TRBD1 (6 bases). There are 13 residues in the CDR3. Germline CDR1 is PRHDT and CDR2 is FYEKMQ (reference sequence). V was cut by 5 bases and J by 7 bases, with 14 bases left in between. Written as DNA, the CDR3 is TGTGCCAGCAGCACACAGGGAGCTGGTGAAGCTTTCTTT. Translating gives CASSTQGAGEAFF.

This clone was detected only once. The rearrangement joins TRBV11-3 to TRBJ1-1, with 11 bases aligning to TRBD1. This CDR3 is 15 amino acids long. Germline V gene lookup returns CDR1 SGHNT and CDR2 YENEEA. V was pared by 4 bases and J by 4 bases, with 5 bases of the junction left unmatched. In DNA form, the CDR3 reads TGTGCCAGCAGCTCAGGACAGGGGGCTATCACTGAAGCTTTCTTT. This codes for CASSSGQGAITEAFF.

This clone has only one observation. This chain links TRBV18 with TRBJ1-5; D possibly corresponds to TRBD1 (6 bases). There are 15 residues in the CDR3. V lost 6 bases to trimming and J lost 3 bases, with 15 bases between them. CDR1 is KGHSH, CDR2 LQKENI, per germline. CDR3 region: CASSLNQGSNQPQHF. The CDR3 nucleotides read TGTGCCAGCTCGCTAAATCAGGGGTCCAATCAGCCCCAGCATTTT.

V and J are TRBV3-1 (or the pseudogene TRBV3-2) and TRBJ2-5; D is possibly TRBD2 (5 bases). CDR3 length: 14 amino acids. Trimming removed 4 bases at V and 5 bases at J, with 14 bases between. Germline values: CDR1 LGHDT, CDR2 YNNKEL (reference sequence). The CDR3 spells CASSPPLGDETQYF. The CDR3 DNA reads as TGTGCCAGCAGCCCACCACTCGGGGATGAGACCCAGTACTTC.

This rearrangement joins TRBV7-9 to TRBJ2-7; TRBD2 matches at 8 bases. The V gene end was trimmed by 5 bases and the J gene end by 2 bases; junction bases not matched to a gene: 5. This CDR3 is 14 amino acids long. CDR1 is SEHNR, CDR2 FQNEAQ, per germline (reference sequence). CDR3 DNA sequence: TGTGCCAGCAGCACTAGCGGTGTTACCTACGAGCAGTACTTC. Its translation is CASSTSGVTYEQYF.

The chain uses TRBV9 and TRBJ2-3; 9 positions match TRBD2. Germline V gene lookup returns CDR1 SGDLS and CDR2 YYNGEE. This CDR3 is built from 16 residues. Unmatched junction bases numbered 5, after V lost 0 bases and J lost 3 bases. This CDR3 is CASSVVGGGATDTQYF. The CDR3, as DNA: TGTGCCAGCAGCGTAGTCGGCGGGGGGGCAACAGATACGCAGTATTTT.

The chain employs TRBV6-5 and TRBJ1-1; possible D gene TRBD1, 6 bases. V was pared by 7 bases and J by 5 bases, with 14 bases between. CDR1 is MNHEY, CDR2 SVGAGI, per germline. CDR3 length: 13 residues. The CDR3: CASTRGEGTEAFF. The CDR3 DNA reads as TGTGCCAGCACCAGGGGAGAGGGTACTGAAGCTTTCTTT.

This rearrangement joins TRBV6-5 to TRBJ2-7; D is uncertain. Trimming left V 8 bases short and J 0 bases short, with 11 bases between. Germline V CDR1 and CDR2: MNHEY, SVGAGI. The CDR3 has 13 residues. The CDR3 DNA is TGTGCCAGCGTTGGCGGATACTCCTACGAGCAGTACTTC. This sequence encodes CASVGGYSYEQYF.

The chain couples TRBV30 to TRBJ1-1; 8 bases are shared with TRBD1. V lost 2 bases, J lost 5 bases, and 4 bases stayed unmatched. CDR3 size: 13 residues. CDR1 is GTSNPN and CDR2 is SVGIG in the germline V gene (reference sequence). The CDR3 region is CAWSFRGPTEAFF. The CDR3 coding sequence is TGTGCCTGGAGTTTCAGGGGGCCAACTGAAGCTTTCTTT.

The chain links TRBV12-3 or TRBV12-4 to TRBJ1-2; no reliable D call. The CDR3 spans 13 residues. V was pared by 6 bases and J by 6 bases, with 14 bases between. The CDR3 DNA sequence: TGTGCCAGCAGCATGAGTTTCTTAGATGGCTACACCTTC. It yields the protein CASSMSFLDGYTF.

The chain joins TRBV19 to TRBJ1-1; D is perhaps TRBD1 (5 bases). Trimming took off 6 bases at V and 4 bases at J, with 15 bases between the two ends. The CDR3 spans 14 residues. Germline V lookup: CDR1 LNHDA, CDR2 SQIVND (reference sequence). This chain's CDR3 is CASSLMGGTTEAFF. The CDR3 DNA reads TGTGCCAGTAGCCTCATGGGGGGGACCACTGAAGCTTTCTTT. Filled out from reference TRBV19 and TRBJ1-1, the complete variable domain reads DGGITQSPKYLFRKEGQNVTLSCEQNLNHDAMYWYRQDPGQGLRLIYYSQIVNDFQKGDIAEGYSVSREKKESFPLTVTSAQKNPTAFYLCASSLMGGTTEAFFGQGTRLTVV.

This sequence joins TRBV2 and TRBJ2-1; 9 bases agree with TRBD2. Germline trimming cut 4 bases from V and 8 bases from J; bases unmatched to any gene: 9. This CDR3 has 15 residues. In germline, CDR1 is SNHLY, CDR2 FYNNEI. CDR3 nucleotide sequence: TGTGCCAGCAGTGGAGGAAGCGGGGGGAGGGATGAGCAGTTCTTC. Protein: CASSGGSGGRDEQFF.

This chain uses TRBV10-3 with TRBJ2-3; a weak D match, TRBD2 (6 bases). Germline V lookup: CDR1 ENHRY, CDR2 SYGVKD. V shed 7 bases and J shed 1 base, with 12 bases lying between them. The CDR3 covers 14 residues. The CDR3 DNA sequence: TGTGCCATCACCTCGGAGCGGGGCACAGATACGCAGTATTTT. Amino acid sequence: CAITSERGTDTQYF.

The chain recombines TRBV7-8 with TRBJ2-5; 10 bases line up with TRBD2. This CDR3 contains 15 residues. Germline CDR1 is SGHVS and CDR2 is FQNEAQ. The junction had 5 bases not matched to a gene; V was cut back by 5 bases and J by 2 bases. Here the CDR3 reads CASSIWTSGQETQYF. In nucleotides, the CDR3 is TGTGCCAGCAGCATATGGACTAGCGGACAAGAGACCCAGTACTTC.

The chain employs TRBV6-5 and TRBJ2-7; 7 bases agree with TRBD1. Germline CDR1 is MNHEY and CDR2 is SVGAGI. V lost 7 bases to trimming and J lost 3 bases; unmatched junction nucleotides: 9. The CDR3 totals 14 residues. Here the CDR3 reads CASNPGQLFYEQYF. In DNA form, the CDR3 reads TGTGCCAGCAACCCGGGACAGCTATTCTACGAGCAGTACTTC.